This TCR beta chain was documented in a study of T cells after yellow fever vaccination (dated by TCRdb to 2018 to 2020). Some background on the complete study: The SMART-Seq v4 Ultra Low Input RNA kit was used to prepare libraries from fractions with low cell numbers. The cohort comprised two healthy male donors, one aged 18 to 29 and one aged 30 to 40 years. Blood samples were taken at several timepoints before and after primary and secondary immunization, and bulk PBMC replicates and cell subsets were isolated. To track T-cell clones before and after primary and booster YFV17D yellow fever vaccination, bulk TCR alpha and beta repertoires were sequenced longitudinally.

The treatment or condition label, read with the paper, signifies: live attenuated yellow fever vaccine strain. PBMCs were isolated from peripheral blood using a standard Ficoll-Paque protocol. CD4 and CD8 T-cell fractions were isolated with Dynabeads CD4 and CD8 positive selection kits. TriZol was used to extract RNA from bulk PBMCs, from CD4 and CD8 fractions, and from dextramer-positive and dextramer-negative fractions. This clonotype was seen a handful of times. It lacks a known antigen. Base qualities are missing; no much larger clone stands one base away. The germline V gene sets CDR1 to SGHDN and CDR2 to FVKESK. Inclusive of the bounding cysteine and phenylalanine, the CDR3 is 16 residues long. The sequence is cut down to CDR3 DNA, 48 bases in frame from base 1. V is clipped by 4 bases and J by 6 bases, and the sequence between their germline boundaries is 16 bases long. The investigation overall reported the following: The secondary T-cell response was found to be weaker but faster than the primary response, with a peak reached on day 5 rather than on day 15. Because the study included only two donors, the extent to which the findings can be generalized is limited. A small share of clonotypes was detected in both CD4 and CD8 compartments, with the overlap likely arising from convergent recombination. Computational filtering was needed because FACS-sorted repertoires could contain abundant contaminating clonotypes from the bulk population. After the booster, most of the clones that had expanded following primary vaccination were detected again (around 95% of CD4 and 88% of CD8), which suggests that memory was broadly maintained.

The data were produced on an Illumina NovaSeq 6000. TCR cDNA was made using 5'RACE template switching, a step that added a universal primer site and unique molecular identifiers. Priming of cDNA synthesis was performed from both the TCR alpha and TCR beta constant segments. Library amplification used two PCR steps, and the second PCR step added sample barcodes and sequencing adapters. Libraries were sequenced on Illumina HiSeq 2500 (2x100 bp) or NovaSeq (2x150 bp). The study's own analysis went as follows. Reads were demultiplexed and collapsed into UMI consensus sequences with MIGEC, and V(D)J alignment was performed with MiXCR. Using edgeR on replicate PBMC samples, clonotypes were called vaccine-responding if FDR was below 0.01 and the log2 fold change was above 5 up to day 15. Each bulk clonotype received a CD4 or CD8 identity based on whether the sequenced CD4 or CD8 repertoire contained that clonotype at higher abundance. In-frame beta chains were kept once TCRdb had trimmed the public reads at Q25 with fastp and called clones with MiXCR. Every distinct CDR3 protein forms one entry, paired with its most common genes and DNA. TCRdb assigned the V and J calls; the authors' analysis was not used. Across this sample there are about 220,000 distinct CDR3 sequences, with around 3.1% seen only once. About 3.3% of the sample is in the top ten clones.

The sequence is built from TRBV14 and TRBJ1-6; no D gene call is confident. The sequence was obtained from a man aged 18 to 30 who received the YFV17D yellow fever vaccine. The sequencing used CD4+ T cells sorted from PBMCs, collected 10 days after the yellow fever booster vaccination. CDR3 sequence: CASSRSIRERNSPLHF. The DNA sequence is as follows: TGTGCCAGCAGCCGCTCGATACGGGAACGTAATTCACCCCTCCACTTT.